The present T cell receptor beta chain was sequenced within a study of human T cells and chemical hapten exposure. Study findings and constraints: Against controls, expanded TCRs gave rise to significantly more large CDR3 similarity clusters. Alopecia affecting every donor means their immune response may not match healthy people's.

Per the germline V gene, CDR1 is SEHNR and CDR2 is FQNEAQ (reference sequence). This CDR3 region has 12 residues. Trimming stripped 2 bases from V and 6 bases from J, with 8 bases between. Time point given: patch test 1, 2 weeks after DPC sensitization. Treatment in this sample: therapeutic diphenylcyclopropenone sensitization with weekly scalp DPC. For the library, individual cDNA molecules each received unique molecular identifiers. TCRdb analysed the RACE reads with MiXCR anew, one entry per CDR3 protein. The top ten clones hold 1.7% of a sample with around 160,000 distinct CDR3 sequences, more than 12% of them seen once. This clonotype appeared a single time. Antigen unknown.

The chain is built from TRBV7-9 and TRBJ2-7, with a weak D call TRBD1 (5 bases). The TCR sequence derives from a woman aged 30 to 39 with alopecia areata. Some clones in this sample may be carry-over from other donors' samples. The source material was whole blood, sampled in connection with sensitization to the hapten diphenylcyclopropenone (DPC). The chain's CDR3 is CASSLTGREQYF. The CDR3 DNA reads as TGTGCCAGCAGCTTAACAGGCCGCGAGCAGTACTTC.